Below are 18 T cell receptor beta chains sequenced from a single sample in a study of T cell responses to AZD1222 COVID-19 vaccine. Data came from immunoSEQ multiplex PCR; TCRdb stores just in-frame clones and leaves some out. The sample has roughly 180,000 clones, about nine tenths seen once. This material consisted of peripheral blood, taken on day 0 of AZD1222 vaccination. The origin of the receptors is an adult in good health.

This clone has a handful of counts. The rearrangement uses TRBV7-9 and TRBJ2-2, with 9 bases fitting TRBD1. The CDR3 is 14 amino acids. Germline lookup yields CDR1 SEHNR and CDR2 FQNEAQ (reference sequence). V shed 9 bases, J shed 3 bases, and the junction held 5 bases outside the gene matches. The CDR3 nucleotides are TGTGCCAGTCAAACAGGGGGCTACACCGGGGAGCTGTTTTTT. Amino acids: CASQTGGYTGELFF.

The chain recombines TRBV15 with TRBJ2-3; 11 bases are a match to TRBD2. The CDR3 totals 18 residues. J gave up 6 bases and V 4 bases, and 15 bases lay outside the gene matches. Germline V gene lookup returns CDR1 LNHNV and CDR2 YYDKDF (reference sequence). The CDR3 sequence is CATSTSPRPSGRIDTQYF. Written as DNA, the CDR3 is TGTGCCACCAGCACCTCCCCCCGGCCTAGCGGGAGGATTGATACGCAGTATTTT.

This chain connects TRBV19 to TRBJ2-7, with D unclear. The germline CDR1 and CDR2 sequences are LNHDA and SQIVND (reference sequence). Trimming cost V 0 bases and J 1 base, with 7 bases left between them. This CDR3 contains 14 residues. CDR3 DNA sequence: TGTGCCAGTAGTATAGATGAAGGTTCCTACGAGCAGTACTTC. Translating gives CASSIDEGSYEQYF.

The CDR3 DNA reads as TGTGCCAGCAGTGCATACAGGGGGAATCGGTATAATTCACCCCTCCACTTT. It specifies CASSAYRGNRYNSPLHF. The V and J genes are TRBV6-1 and TRBJ1-6; 8 nucleotides agree with TRBD1. With V trimmed by 4 bases and J by 4 bases, 9 bases remained unmatched. The CDR3 has 17 residues. In germline, CDR1 is MNHNS, CDR2 SASEGT.

The V call is TRBV24-1, the J call TRBJ1-5; no firm D call. There are 14 residues in the CDR3. V lost 5 bases and J 0 bases, leaving 7 bases between the germline ends. Germline CDR1 and CDR2: KGHDR and SFDVKD. The CDR3 sequence is CATSGQSSNQPQHF. CDR3 in DNA: TGTGCCACCAGTGGGCAGAGTAGCAATCAGCCCCAGCATTTT.

The J gene is TRBJ1-4, the V gene TRBV19; a possible D gene is TRBD1 (6 bases). The CDR3 is 15 residues long. Trimming removed 5 bases at V and 5 bases at J, with 15 bases between. Germline values: CDR1 LNHDA, CDR2 SQIVND (reference sequence). CDR3 sequence (DNA): TGTGCCAGTAGTGGTGGGACACTCCTCAATGAAAAACTGTTTTTT. This encodes CASSGGTLLNEKLFF.

This clone was detected only once. This chain joins TRBV3-1 (or the pseudogene TRBV3-2) and TRBJ2-5; 14 nucleotides align to TRBD2. The germline gives CDR1 LGHDT, CDR2 YNNKEL (reference sequence). Losses at the gene ends were 3 bases for V and 0 bases for J; bases not matched to a gene: 6. This CDR3 comprises 18 residues. The CDR3 loop is CASSHGTSGRGNQETQYF. The CDR3 DNA reads as TGTGCCAGCAGCCACGGGACTAGCGGGAGAGGAAACCAAGAGACCCAGTACTTC.

Concerning this clone itself: Other nucleotide sequences in the sample specify the same CDR3. This chain uses TRBV7-9 with TRBJ2-7; D not certain. Trimming stripped 1 base from V and 0 bases from J, with 7 bases between. This CDR3 is 14 amino acids long. CDR1 and CDR2 (germline): SEHNR, FQNEAQ (reference sequence). In DNA, the CDR3 is TGTGCCAGCAGCTTAGGGCTTAGCTCCTACGAGCAGTACTTC. Translated, it gives CASSLGLSSYEQYF. Full variable domain (missing parts from reference TRBV7-9 and TRBJ2-7): DTGVSQNPRHKITKRGQNVTFRCDPISEHNRLYWYRQTLGQGPEFLTYFQNEAQLEKSRLLSDRFSAERPKGSFSTLEIQRTEQGDSAMYLCASSLGLSSYEQYFGPGTRLTVT.

The CDR3 sequence: CASSQTGYNEQFF. The CDR3 DNA sequence: TGTGCCAGCAGCCAAACAGGTTACAATGAGCAGTTCTTC. The chain combines TRBV3-1 (or the pseudogene TRBV3-2) with TRBJ2-1; TRBD1 might be the D (5 bases). CDR1 is LGHDT and CDR2 is YNNKEL in the germline V gene (reference sequence). There are 13 residues in the CDR3. Trimming cost V 2 bases and J 4 bases, with 6 bases left between them.

The chain couples TRBV4-1 to TRBJ1-3; D possibly corresponds to TRBD1 (5 bases). The CDR3 totals 16 residues. V lost 1 base and J lost 0, with 10 bases in between. From germline, CDR1 is MGHRA and CDR2 YSYEKL. The CDR3 nucleotides are TGCGCCAGCAGCCAAGCGGGACTGAGCTCTGGAAACACCATATATTTT. It is translated as CASSQAGLSSGNTIYF.

The chain recombines TRBV30 with TRBJ1-1; the D gene is possibly TRBD1 (6 bases). Trimming removed 3 bases from V and 7 bases from J, with 18 bases in between. The CDR3 is 14 residues long. The germline V gene has CDR1 GTSNPN and CDR2 SVGIG (reference sequence). The CDR3 DNA is TGTGCCTGGAGCCGACAACAGGGCTTTGGTGAAGCTTTCTTT. This sequence encodes CAWSRQQGFGEAFF.

The J gene is TRBJ2-3, the V gene TRBV9; a weak D match, TRBD2 (6 bases). Per germline, CDR1 SGDLS and CDR2 YYNGEE. The CDR3 is 13 amino acids. Trimming cost V 4 bases and J 5 bases, with 11 bases left between them. CDR3 region: CASSSRLVDTQYF. The CDR3 nucleotides are TGTGCCAGCAGCTCCCGACTAGTAGATACGCAGTATTTT.

This clone has a single count. This sequence joins TRBV7-7 and TRBJ2-3; D is unclear. CDR1 is SSHAT, CDR2 FNYEAQ, per germline (reference sequence). The ends were cut back, 5 bases at V and 0 bases at J, with 12 bases in the middle. This CDR3 comprises 15 residues. The CDR3 coding sequence is TGTGCCAGCAGCGAGTCATCTTCTAGCACAGATACGCAGTATTTT. Translation: CASSESSSSTDTQYF.

This chain connects TRBV6-5 to TRBJ2-1; 8 bases are a match to TRBD2. The CDR3 runs to 15 residues. Germline V lookup: CDR1 MNHEY, CDR2 SVGAGI. V lost 6 bases and J lost 3; bases outside the gene matches: 7. The CDR3 protein is CASSLGAGDYNEQFF. The CDR3 DNA sequence: TGTGCCAGCAGCCTTGGAGCGGGAGACTACAATGAGCAGTTCTTC.

V and J are TRBV6-7 and TRBJ2-7; D is unresolved. TRBV6-7 is treated as an ORF (open reading frame) with a function not yet certain. CDR3 size: 15 residues. With 2 bases removed from V and 0 bases from J, the gap between germline ends came to 11 bases. CDR3 DNA sequence: TGTGCCAGCAGTTACCCGATACATTACTCCTACGAGCAGTACTTC. It encodes CASSYPIHYSYEQYF.

The chain recombines TRBV28 with TRBJ2-7, with D possibly matching TRBD2 (5 bases). The CDR3 is 13 residues long. The germline V and J ends were trimmed by 8 bases and 4 bases, with 15 bases remaining between them. CDR1 is MDHEN, CDR2 SYDVKM, per germline. The CDR3 DNA reads as TGTGCCAGCTCCCTGGGTGGGGAGTACGAGCAGTACTTC. As protein: CASSLGGEYEQYF.

The chain links TRBV5-1 to TRBJ2-7; D tentatively fits TRBD1 or TRBD2 (5 bases each). The CDR3 consists of 15 residues. Looked up from germline, CDR1 is SGHRS and CDR2 is YFSETQ. The V gene lost 4 bases and the J gene lost 6 bases, with 20 bases spanning the gap. The DNA for the CDR3 is TGCGCCAGCAGCGTCTCCACTGAGGGGCGAGGCGAGCAGTACTTC. Protein: CASSVSTEGRGEQYF.

The V call is TRBV30, the J call TRBJ1-1; D call uncertain. Looked up from germline, CDR1 is GTSNPN and CDR2 is SVGIG (reference sequence). This CDR3 has 15 amino acids. Trimming took 0 bases from V and 1 from J, leaving 12 bases between them. The CDR3 reads CAWSVQGIRNTEAFF. The DNA for the CDR3 is TGTGCCTGGAGTGTACAAGGGATAAGGAACACTGAAGCTTTCTTT.